The 18 T cell receptor beta chains given below trace back to one sample, sequenced in a study of post-analysis software for immune sequencing data. General study results and limits: The five TRBV segments detected at higher frequency in patients than in controls included TRBV5-6, TRBV5-1 and TRBV20-1.

Every TCR beta cDNA library bore unique molecular identifiers. Each CDR3 protein is one row after TCRdb ran MiXCR on the PCR reads. The top ten clones hold around 1.7% of a sample with approximately 570,000 distinct CDR3 sequences, around 44% of them seen once. No antigen has been identified for these receptors. Sequencing was carried out using blood. The receptors come from a girl aged 10-17 years with multiple sclerosis.

In this sample, this clonotype turned up once. This rearrangement joins TRBV6-6 to TRBJ2-5, with D hard to call. Judging by the DNA end, TRBJ2-7 fits better; the J call may be wrong. This CDR3 comprises 14 residues. From germline, CDR1 is MNHNY and CDR2 SVGAGI (reference sequence). CDR3 nucleotide sequence: TGTGCCAGCAGTTACTCTGGCAGAAACTACGAGCAGTACTTC. It translates to CASSYSGRNYEQYF.

V and J are TRBV10-3 and TRBJ1-4; D is perhaps TRBD1 (5 bases). CDR3 length: 16 residues. Looked up from germline, CDR1 is ENHRY and CDR2 is SYGVKD. The V gene lost 4 bases and the J gene lost 8 bases, with 20 bases spanning the gap. The CDR3 nucleotides are TGTGCCATCAGTGGAGCTGGGGACTCTGGGGGGGAAAAACTGTTTTTT. Amino acids: CAISGAGDSGGEKLFF.

CDR3 sequence: CATSRDLSGGHYNEQYF. The DNA for the CDR3 is TGTGCCACCAGCAGAGACCTCAGCGGGGGCCACTACAATGAGCAGTACTTC. The J gene is TRBJ2-1, the V gene TRBV15, with TRBD2 matching 8 bases. The tail of the sequence fits TRBJ2-7 better, so the J call may be wrong. This CDR3 contains 17 residues. Germline V CDR1 and CDR2: LNHNV, YYDKDF (reference sequence).

This clonotype showed up just a few times. J is TRBJ2-5 and V is TRBV12-3 or TRBV12-4, with TRBD2 matching over 13 bases. V trimming: 5 bases; J trimming: 7 bases; junction bases outside the gene matches: 7. The CDR3 consists of 15 residues. The CDR3 sequence is CASSTSGRATGTQYF. As DNA, the CDR3 is TGTGCCAGCAGTACTAGCGGGAGGGCGACGGGGACCCAGTACTTC.

V is TRBV20-1 and J is TRBJ1-1; 9 nucleotides agree with TRBD1. The trim removed 6 bases at V and 1 base at J, leaving 3 bases unmatched. The CDR3 is 13 amino acids. CDR1 and CDR2 from the germline V gene are DFQATT and SNEGSKA (reference sequence). The DNA for the CDR3 is TGCAGTGCCGGACAGGGGACGAACACTGAAGCTTTCTTT. It specifies CSAGQGTNTEAFF.

This clonotype was seen a handful of times. This sequence joins TRBV5-6 and TRBJ2-7; 7 bases match TRBD2. This CDR3 spans 18 amino acids. The V segment lost 1 base and the J segment 4 bases; nucleotides outside the gene matches: 17. CDR1 is SGHDT and CDR2 is YYEEEE in the germline V gene. The CDR3 bases are TGTGCCAGCAGCTTGCAGGGTCTAGCGGAGGAGTATTGGTACGAGCAGTACTTC. Encoded protein: CASSLQGLAEEYWYEQYF.

CDR3 region: CSAIEDPNEQFF. CDR3 nucleotide sequence: TGCAGTGCTATTGAGGATCCCAATGAGCAGTTCTTC. The chain uses TRBV20-1 and TRBJ2-1; D unclear. Per the germline V gene, CDR1 is DFQATT and CDR2 is SNEGSKA (reference sequence). There are 12 residues in the CDR3. Trimming shortened V by 4 bases and J by 6 bases, and 10 bases separated the two germline ends.

V and J are TRBV20-1 and TRBJ1-2; no definite D call. V lost 2 bases and J 2 bases, leaving 15 bases between the germline ends. Germline V CDR1 and CDR2: DFQATT, SNEGSKA (reference sequence). The CDR3 has 15 amino acids. The CDR3 DNA sequence: TGCAGTGCTAGAATCCCGGGCAGACAAAACTATGGCTACACCTTC. Its translation: CSARIPGRQNYGYTF.

The rearrangement links TRBV5-1 to TRBJ2-5; 10 bases are a match to TRBD2. V dropped 4 bases and J dropped 3; count of bases not matched to a gene: 3. CDR1 is SGHRS and CDR2 is YFSETQ in the germline V gene. The CDR3 consists of 14 residues. CDR3 DNA: TGCGCCAGCAGCGCCGGGACTAGCGAAGAGACCCAGTACTTC. This sequence encodes CASSAGTSEETQYF.

The gene calls are TRBV4-1 and TRBJ1-5; D is perhaps TRBD1 (6 bases). Trimming pared 0 bases from V and 0 bases from J, leaving 15 bases between. The V gene's germline CDR1 is MGHRA and CDR2 YSYEKL. CDR3 length: 18 amino acids. The CDR3 DNA reads TGCGCCAGCAGCCAAGATCGCGCCGGGGGCCTTAGCAATCAGCCCCAGCATTTT. This translates into CASSQDRAGGLSNQPQHF.

CDR3 loop: CSAASGTHSTDTQYF. DNA of the CDR3: TGCAGTGCTGCTTCCGGGACTCACAGCACAGATACGCAGTATTTT. The chain has TRBV20-1 and TRBJ2-3, with D possibly TRBD2 on 6 matching bases. V was cut by 5 bases and J by 0 bases, with 15 bases left in between. Per the germline V gene, CDR1 is DFQATT and CDR2 is SNEGSKA (reference sequence). The CDR3 sequence is 15 residues long.

The rearrangement links TRBV5-4 to TRBJ2-7, with TRBD1 matching 10 bases. This CDR3 is 14 amino acids long. J gave up 3 bases and V 4 bases, and 4 bases lay outside the gene matches. CDR1 is SGHNT, CDR2 YYREEE, per germline (reference sequence). The CDR3, as DNA: TGTGCCAGCAGCCGGACAGGGGGAAACTACGAGCAGTACTTC. It codes for CASSRTGGNYEQYF.

This clonotype was counted between two and nine times. This chain links TRBV7-6 with TRBJ1-4; D uncertain. This CDR3 contains 12 residues. Germline V gene lookup returns CDR1 SGHVS and CDR2 FNYEAQ. Between the trimmed V and J ends, which lost 3 bases and 8 bases, there was a span of 7 bases. DNA for the CDR3: TGTGCCAGCAGCTTGCCCAGGGAAAAACTGTTTTTT. Amino acid sequence: CASSLPREKLFF.

This chain links TRBV20-1 with TRBJ2-3; 13 bases align to TRBD2. The CDR3 extends over 14 amino acids. Germline CDR1 and CDR2: DFQATT and SNEGSKA (reference sequence). V trimming: 6 bases; J trimming: 8 bases; junction bases outside the gene matches: 8. In DNA form, the CDR3 reads TGCAGTGCCCAAGGACTAGCGGGAGCAGCTACGCAGTATTTT. Its protein product is CSAQGLAGAATQYF.

This clonotype was observed a handful of times. The V and J genes are TRBV6-2 or TRBV6-3 and TRBJ1-2; the D gene is possibly TRBD1 (6 bases). Trimming cost V 8 bases and J 0 bases, with 16 bases left between them. This CDR3 spans 15 amino acids. CDR1 is MNHEY, CDR2 SVGEGT, per germline. The CDR3 region is CASSRGFAANYGYTF. The CDR3 DNA sequence: TGTGCCAGCTCTAGGGGGTTCGCGGCTAACTATGGCTACACCTTC.

CDR3 DNA sequence: TGCAGCGTTGAAATAAACAGCCAAGAGACCCAGTACTTC. This encodes CSVEINSQETQYF. The genes are TRBV29-1 and TRBJ2-5; D is unclear. Germline V CDR1 and CDR2: SQVTM, ANQGSEA. The V gene lost 2 bases and the J gene lost 1 base, with 8 bases spanning the gap. The CDR3 is 13 amino acids.

The rearrangement uses TRBV20-1 and TRBJ1-5; TRBD1 agrees at 8 bases. Germline lookup yields CDR1 DFQATT and CDR2 SNEGSKA (reference sequence). The CDR3 extends over 12 amino acids. After removal of 4 bases from V and 11 bases from J, the junction contained 7 bases not matched to a gene. The CDR3 is CSATRGRGTQHF. CDR3 coding DNA: TGCAGTGCTACCAGGGGGCGGGGGACCCAGCATTTT.

The chain links TRBV4-1 to TRBJ1-1, with TRBD1 identical over 7 bases. There are 15 residues in the CDR3. Germline V gives CDR1 MGHRA, CDR2 YSYEKL. V was clipped by 4 bases and J by 5 bases; unmatched bases: 10. CDR3 in DNA: TGCGCCAGCAGCCCCAGGACAGGTTCCGCGACTGAAGCTTTCTTT. Amino acid sequence: CASSPRTGSATEAFF.